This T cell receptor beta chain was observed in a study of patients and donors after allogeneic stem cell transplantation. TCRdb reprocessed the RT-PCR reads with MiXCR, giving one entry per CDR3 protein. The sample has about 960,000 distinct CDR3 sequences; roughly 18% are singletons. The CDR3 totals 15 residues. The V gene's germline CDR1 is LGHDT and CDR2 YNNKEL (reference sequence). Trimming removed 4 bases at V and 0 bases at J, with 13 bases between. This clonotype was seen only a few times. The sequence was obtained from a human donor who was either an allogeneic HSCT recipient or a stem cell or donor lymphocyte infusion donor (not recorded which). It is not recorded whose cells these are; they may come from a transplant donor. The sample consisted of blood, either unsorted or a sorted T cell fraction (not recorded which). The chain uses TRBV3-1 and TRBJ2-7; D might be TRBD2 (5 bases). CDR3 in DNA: TGTGCCAGCAGCCCCGGGATTTCCTTCTCCTACGAGCAGTACTTC. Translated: CASSPGISFSYEQYF.